This T cell receptor (beta chain) came from a study of T cells in Graves' hyperthyroidism and ophthalmopathy (dated by TCRdb to about 2019). A note on the overall study: Peripheral blood was sampled at the time of initial diagnosis, prior to any treatment. To identify TCR V-J signatures that set the groups apart, the researchers used a discovery cohort of 100 patients, made up of under 45 with Graves' ophthalmopathy and 57 with stable Graves' hyperthyroidism. Whether ophthalmopathy could be predicted prospectively was tested in an independent validation cohort made up of some 20 hyperthyroidism patients plus 17 patients who later progressed to ophthalmopathy. The 100 discovery patients were randomly split 7:3 into training and test sets. Thyroid tissue and blood T-cell repertoires from about six Graves' hyperthyroidism patients were also compared in the study. Once sampling was done, hyperthyroidism patients were given methimazole at a starting dose of 30 mg daily, whereas ophthalmopathy patients were given high-dose intravenous methylprednisolone. TCR Vbeta CDR3 sequencing of 130 to 150 peripheral blood samples (under 45 ophthalmopathy, about 75 hyperthyroidism and some 17 progressor patients) is reported in the paper. Findings and caveats that apply to the study as a whole: A 13 V-J signature model separated ophthalmopathy from stable hyperthyroidism, with 87.88% sensitivity and 81% to 83% specificity in cross-validation and 80%/75% in testing. Most expanded thyroid clonotypes (frequency above 0.001) were also found in blood, which suggests that blood repertoires may mirror thyroid immune responses. No statistical method was used to fix the sample size in advance, and group allocation was not hidden from the investigators. During validation, the model predicted progression to ophthalmopathy a median of around 7 months ahead of onset, with just under 71% sensitivity and roughly 72% specificity.

Stable Graves' hyperthyroidism was defined as no progression to ophthalmopathy during 18 months of follow-up. Hyperthyroidism patients were aged 18 to 65 years and newly diagnosed, with disease duration of less than 2 months. Patients with uncontrolled infections, other autoimmune diseases, pregnancy or lactation were excluded. Diagnoses relied on clinical symptoms, serum thyroxine and TRAb, thyroid ultrasound and orbital computed tomography. PBMCs were isolated from around 10 ml of fresh peripheral blood by Ficoll-Paque density gradient centrifugation. Trizol reagent was used to extract total RNA, and RNA quality was then checked on an Agilent 2100 Bioanalyzer. The TCR beta CDR3 regions were amplified from RNA transcripts. The TCR CDR3 was subjected to a first round of RT-PCR using the HTBI primer set and the Qiagen OneStep RT-PCR kit. Libraries were constructed in a second round of multiplex PCR, after which size selection and purification were performed. The libraries were sequenced on an Illumina HiSeq2000 using paired-end 100 bp reads. On the study's bioinformatics: SOAPnuke was used to process the raw data, throwing out any read that contained adapters or uncalled bases, had a mean Phred below 15, or lacked an exact constant-primer or identifier match. COPE v1.2.5 was used to merge high-quality paired reads, and clonotypes were defined as unique nucleotide sequences. MiTCR v1.1 was used to align clonotypes to the IMGT TRBV, TRBD and TRBJ reference segments. The analysis was restricted to V-J combinations with a frequency above 0.0001, which together covered approximately 99% of the repertoires. The TCS score was defined as F50 (clonal expansion) divided by E x V (chaos), with BLOSUM62-based TCRdist calculated between CDR3 peptides within each V-J. Welch's t-statistics and random forest reduced some 510 V-J features to 10 to 15, which were used in a naive Bayes classifier (R e1071). Through fastp at Q25 and MiXCR, TCRdb rebuilt clones from the public reads, retaining in-frame beta chains. CDR3 protein sequences are deduplicated, and each keeps its most common genes and DNA. The V and J calls follow TCRdb's processing rather than the paper's. This sample has around 200,000 distinct CDR3 sequences in its table, and 15% to 20% of those were observed once. The ten largest clones take up roughly 30% of the sample.

Inclusive of the bounding cysteine and phenylalanine, the CDR3 is 13 residues long. Only CDR3 DNA is held: 39 bases, read in frame from base 1. V is pared back by 3 bases and J by 5 bases, with 10 bases lying between the germline termini. This clonotype was counted ten times or more. This clone's antigen is unknown. No base quality values were provided; no much bigger clone lies one nucleotide off. The sequenced material came from blood. The clonotype was recovered from a woman aged 45-65 years with Graves' hyperthyroidism. The sequence joins TRBV12-3 or TRBV12-4 to TRBJ2-5; tentative D gene TRBD2, with 6 bases matching. The CDR3 has the sequence CASSLTRRETQYF. The nucleotide sequence is given as TGTGCCAGCAGTTTGACTAGGCGGGAGACCCAGTACTTC.